A selection of T cell receptor beta chains follows, all from one sample in a study of shared clonotypes between healthy human individuals. Using immunoSEQ multiplex PCR, the repertoire was profiled, and TCRdb retains in-frame clones only, with some absent. This sample has some 2.1 million clones, with roughly 96% found just once. The material sequenced was naive CD4+ T cells sorted from blood. The origin of the receptors is a young man in good health. Both conserved end residues are part of each CDR3. The D gene is left open where the match is weak. Clone size appears in some rows only: once, few, many, or a class for an expanded clone.

size: NA
J: TRBJ2-1
D: NA
V: TRBV7-2
DNA: TGTGCCAGCAGCCGGACGAGGGATTGGTACTCCTACAATGAGCAGTTCTTC
CDR3: CASSRTRDWYSYNEQFF

size: NA
J: TRBJ2-3
D: NA
V: TRBV5-1
DNA: TGCGCCAGCAGCTTGGGACTCGGCACAGATACGCAGTATTTT
CDR3: CASSLGLGTDTQYF

size: NA
J: TRBJ1-1
D: TRBD1
V: TRBV25-1
DNA: TGTGCCAGCAGGGGGACAGGGAACACTGAAGCTTTCTTT
CDR3: CASRGTGNTEAFF

size: few
J: TRBJ1-5
D: NA
V: TRBV29-1
DNA: TGCAGCGTTGAAGAGACAGAGGGTCAGCCCCAGCATTTT
CDR3: CSVEETEGQPQHF

size: once
J: TRBJ2-1
D: NA
V: TRBV18
DNA: TGTGCCAGCTCACCTGGGGGACGGTACAATGAGCAGTTCTTC
CDR3: CASSPGGRYNEQFF

size: NA
J: TRBJ1-3
D: NA
V: TRBV7-2
DNA: TGTGCCAGCAGCTTCGACGGGGCCAGTGGAAACACCATATATTTT
CDR3: CASSFDGASGNTIYF

size: NA
J: TRBJ1-5
D: NA
V: TRBV4-1
DNA: TGCGCCAGCAGCCAAGCGTACCTCAATCAGCCCCAGCATTTT
CDR3: CASSQAYLNQPQHF

size: NA
J: TRBJ1-1
D: NA
V: TRBV11-3
DNA: TGTGCCAGCAGCTTAGAAGTGAACACTGAAGCTTTCTTT
CDR3: CASSLEVNTEAFF

size: once
J: TRBJ2-4
D: NA
V: TRBV6-1
DNA: TGTGCCAGCAGTGATCAATCAGCCAAAAACATTCAGTACTTC
CDR3: CASSDQSAKNIQYF

size: NA
J: TRBJ2-3
D: NA
V: TRBV5-1
DNA: TGCGCCAGCAGCTTGGGCCCAGGCACAGATACGCAGTATTTT
CDR3: CASSLGPGTDTQYF

size: NA
J: TRBJ1-2
D: NA
V: TRBV15
DNA: TGTGCCACCAGCAGAGACCCCGAGTATGGGGTCATTGGCTACACCTTC
CDR3: CATSRDPEYGVIGYTF

size: NA
J: TRBJ1-2
D: TRBD1
V: TRBV19
DNA: TGTGCCACTAAGGGGGCGGCTAACTATGGCTACACCTTC
CDR3: CATKGAANYGYTF

size: NA
J: TRBJ1-1
D: TRBD1
V: TRBV28
DNA: TGTGCCAGCAGTTTATCTGACAGGGTAAACACTGAAGCTTTCTTT
CDR3: CASSLSDRVNTEAFF

size: NA
J: TRBJ2-7
D: TRBD2
V: TRBV5-4
DNA: TGTGCCAGCAGCCCCTCTCTCGCGGGGGCCTACGAGCAGTACTTC
CDR3: CASSPSLAGAYEQYF

size: NA
J: TRBJ2-2
D: TRBD2
V: TRBV25-1
DNA: TGTGCCAGCAGTGAGCCCGGGGGGTCCGGGGAGCTGTTTTTT
CDR3: CASSEPGGSGELFF

size: NA
J: TRBJ1-1
D: NA
V: TRBV6-6
DNA: TGTGCCAGCAGTTACTCGTGGGTAAACACTGAAGCTTTCTTT
CDR3: CASSYSWVNTEAFF

size: NA
J: TRBJ2-1
D: NA
V: TRBV7-9
DNA: TGTGCCAGCAGCCCCTTTGGGGCTAGCTCCTACAATGAGCAGTTCTTC
CDR3: CASSPFGASSYNEQFF

size: NA
J: TRBJ2-7
D: NA
V: TRBV6-1
DNA: TGTGCCAGCAGGGGGGGACAGAACTACGAGCAGTACTTC
CDR3: CASRGGQNYEQYF

size: NA
J: TRBJ2-7
D: TRBD2
V: TRBV19
DNA: TGTGCCAGTAGTATAGTAGGGACTAGCAACGAGCAGTACTTC
CDR3: CASSIVGTSNEQYF

size: NA
J: TRBJ2-1
D: NA
V: TRBV7-2
DNA: TGTGCCAGCAGCTTAGACCTAGACAATGAGCAGTTCTTC
CDR3: CASSLDLDNEQFF

size: NA
J: TRBJ2-2
D: TRBD2
V: TRBV18
DNA: TGTGCCAGCTCACCTCCTAGCGGGGGGGCAACCGGGGAGCTGTTTTTT
CDR3: CASSPPSGGATGELFF

size: once
J: TRBJ2-1
D: TRBD1
V: TRBV7-2
DNA: TGTGCCAGCAGCACGTGGACAGGGGGTAGAGGTGAGCAGTTCTTC
CDR3: CASSTWTGGRGEQFF

size: NA
J: TRBJ2-7
D: NA
V: TRBV29-1
DNA: TGCAGCGTTTACTGGACAGTCTCCTACGAGCAGTACTTC
CDR3: CSVYWTVSYEQYF

size: once
J: TRBJ1-1
D: NA
V: TRBV30
DNA: TGTGCCTGGAGTGTAGGGGGGCGAACTGAAGCTTTCTTT
CDR3: CAWSVGGRTEAFF

size: NA
J: TRBJ2-6
D: NA
V: TRBV7-2
DNA: TGTGCCAGCAGCCCACGCCTAGGATACAGCTCTGGGGCCAACGTCCTGACTTTC
CDR3: CASSPRLGYSSGANVLTF

size: NA
J: TRBJ2-3
D: TRBD1
V: TRBV2
DNA: TGTGCCAGCAGTGATGGGGGGACAGGGCCAGATACGCAGTATTTT
CDR3: CASSDGGTGPDTQYF

size: NA
J: TRBJ1-3
D: NA
V: TRBV18
DNA: TGTGCCAGCTCACCTCCGAAAACTGGAAACACCATATATTTT
CDR3: CASSPPKTGNTIYF

size: NA
J: TRBJ2-7
D: NA
V: TRBV6-5
DNA: TGTGCCAGCAGTTCCGGACCCACCCGGTACTTC
CDR3: CASSSGPTRYF

size: NA
J: TRBJ2-2
D: TRBD1
V: TRBV11-1
DNA: TGTGCCAGCAGCTCCCAACAGGGGGCCGGGGAGCTGTTTTTT
CDR3: CASSSQQGAGELFF

size: NA
J: TRBJ1-3
D: NA
V: TRBV5-1
DNA: TGCGCCAGCAGCTTGACAGGGCTGCCGGGGAACACCATATATTTT
CDR3: CASSLTGLPGNTIYF

size: NA
J: TRBJ2-2
D: NA
V: TRBV11-2
DNA: TGTGCCAGCAGCTTAGAAGATGAAGCGGCGAACACCGGGGAGCTGTTTTTT
CDR3: CASSLEDEAANTGELFF

size: NA
J: TRBJ2-6
D: NA
V: TRBV29-1
DNA: TGCAGCGTTGGAGGACCCCCTGGGGCCAACGTCCTGACTTTC
CDR3: CSVGGPPGANVLTF

size: NA
J: TRBJ2-7
D: TRBD2
V: TRBV28
DNA: TGTGCCAGCAGAGCCCCGGGACTAAGCTCCTACGAGCAGTACTTC
CDR3: CASRAPGLSSYEQYF

size: once
J: TRBJ2-1
D: NA
V: TRBV20-1
DNA: TGCAGTGCCAAACGGGACGATGAGCAGTTCTTC
CDR3: CSAKRDDEQFF

size: once
J: TRBJ2-2
D: NA
V: TRBV2
DNA: TGTGCCAGCAGTTACACTAGCTCAGCCACCGGGGAGCTGTTTTTT
CDR3: CASSYTSSATGELFF

size: NA
J: TRBJ2-5
D: TRBD1
V: TRBV18
DNA: TGTGCCAGCTCACCCCGACAGGGAGAGACCCAGTACTTC
CDR3: CASSPRQGETQYF

size: NA
J: TRBJ1-2
D: NA
V: TRBV2
DNA: TGTGCCAGCACTCCGAGCAGGGAAGGGTATGGCTACACCTTC
CDR3: CASTPSREGYGYTF

size: NA
J: TRBJ2-3
D: NA
V: TRBV5-4
DNA: TGTGCCAGCAGCCTCGTGGGGCCAGATACGCAGTATTTT
CDR3: CASSLVGPDTQYF

size: NA
J: TRBJ2-3
D: TRBD2
V: TRBV30
DNA: TGTGCCTGGACTTCTAGCGGGTGGGAAGTCGGGGCAGATACGCAGTATTTT
CDR3: CAWTSSGWEVGADTQYF

size: NA
J: TRBJ2-7
D: NA
V: TRBV14
DNA: TGTGCCAGCAGCCATTACAGTGCGGCAGGAGCGTTATACGAGCAGTACTTC
CDR3: CASSHYSAAGALYEQYF